This TCR beta chain was documented in a study of blood T cells in healthy people across ages. Study results and limitations: Significant beta diversity loss was already apparent by age approximately 38, declining roughly linearly.

As concerns this clonotype: Its antigen is not known.

A second PCR of 7 to 11 cycles used a sample-barcoded 5' primer and a J-beta primer mix. Paired-end reads containing CDR3 totaled no fewer than 2.5 million for each sample. Each CDR3 protein gets one entry after TCRdb re-called the 5' RACE reads with MiXCR. The sample lists hundreds of thousands of distinct CDR3 sequences, 29% seen once, with roughly 17% in the top ten. The study recruited healthy Caucasian donors from Russia who were aged about 6 to 90. With 5 bases removed from V and 8 bases from J, the gap between germline ends came to 15 bases. The CDR3 sequence is 13 residues long. Germline loops: CDR1 SGHTA, CDR2 FQGNSA.

The origin of this receptor is an elderly woman in good health. V gene TRBV7-2 combines with J gene TRBJ1-2; unclear D gene. Sequencing was done on a sample of blood. The CDR3 loop reads CASSPTPAGGYTF. CDR3 DNA: TGTGCCAGCAGCCCGACACCGGCGGGGGGCTACACCTTC. Based on the CDR3 plus reference TRBV7-2 and TRBJ1-2, the full variable domain is GAGVSQSPSNKVTEKGKDVELRCDPISGHTALYWYRQSLGQGLEFLIYFQGNSAPDKSGLPSDRFSAERTGGSVSTLTIQRTQQEDSAVYLCASSPTPAGGYTFGSGTRLTVV.